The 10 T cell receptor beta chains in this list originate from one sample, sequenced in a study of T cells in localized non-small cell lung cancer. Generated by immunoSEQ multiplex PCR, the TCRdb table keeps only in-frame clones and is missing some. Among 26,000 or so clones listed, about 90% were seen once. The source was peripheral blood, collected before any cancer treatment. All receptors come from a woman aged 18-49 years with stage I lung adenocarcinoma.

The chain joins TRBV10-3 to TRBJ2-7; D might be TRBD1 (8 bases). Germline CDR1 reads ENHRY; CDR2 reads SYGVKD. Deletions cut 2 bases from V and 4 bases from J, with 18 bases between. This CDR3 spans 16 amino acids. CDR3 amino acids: CAISEAGQAGGYEQYF. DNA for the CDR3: TGTGCCATCAGTGAGGCGGGACAGGCCGGGGGGTACGAGCAGTACTTC.

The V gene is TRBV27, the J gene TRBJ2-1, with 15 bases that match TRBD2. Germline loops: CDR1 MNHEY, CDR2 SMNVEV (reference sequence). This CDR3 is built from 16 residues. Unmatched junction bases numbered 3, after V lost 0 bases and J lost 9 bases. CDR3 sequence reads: CASSLSGGLAGGEQFF. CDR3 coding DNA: TGTGCCAGCAGTTTATCGGGGGGACTAGCGGGAGGTGAGCAGTTCTTC.

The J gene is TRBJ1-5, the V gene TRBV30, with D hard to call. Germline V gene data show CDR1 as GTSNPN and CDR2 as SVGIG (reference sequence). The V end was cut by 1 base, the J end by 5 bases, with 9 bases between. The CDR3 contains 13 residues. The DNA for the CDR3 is TGTGCCTGGAGTGAAAAAGGATATCAGCCCCAGCATTTT. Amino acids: CAWSEKGYQPQHF. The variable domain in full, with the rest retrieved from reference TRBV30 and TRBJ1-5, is SQTIHQWPATLVQPVGSPLSLECTVEGTSNPNLYWYRQAAGRGLQLLFYSVGIGQISSEVPQNLSASRPQDRQFILSSKKLLLSDSGFYLCAWSEKGYQPQHFGDGTRLSIL.

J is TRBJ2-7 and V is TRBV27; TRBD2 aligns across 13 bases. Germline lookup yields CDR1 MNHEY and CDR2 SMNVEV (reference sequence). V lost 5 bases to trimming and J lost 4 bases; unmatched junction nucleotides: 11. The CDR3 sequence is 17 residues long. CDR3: CASSPPRTSGSQYEQYF. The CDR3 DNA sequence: TGTGCCAGCAGTCCACCCCGGACTAGCGGGAGCCAGTACGAGCAGTACTTC.

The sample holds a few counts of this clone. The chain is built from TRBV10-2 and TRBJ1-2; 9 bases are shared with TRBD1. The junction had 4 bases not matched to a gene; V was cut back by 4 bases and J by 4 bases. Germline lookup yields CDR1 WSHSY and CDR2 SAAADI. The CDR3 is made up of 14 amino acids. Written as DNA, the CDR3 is TGCGCCAGCAGTGGGGACAGGGTATCCTATGGCTACACCTTC. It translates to CASSGDRVSYGYTF.

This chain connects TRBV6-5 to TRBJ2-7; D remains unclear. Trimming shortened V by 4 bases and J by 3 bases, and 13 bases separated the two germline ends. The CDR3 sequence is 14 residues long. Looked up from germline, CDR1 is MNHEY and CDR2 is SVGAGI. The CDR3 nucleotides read TGTGCCAGCAGTTGGGCCTATAAGAGCTACGAGCAGTACTTC. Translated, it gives CASSWAYKSYEQYF.

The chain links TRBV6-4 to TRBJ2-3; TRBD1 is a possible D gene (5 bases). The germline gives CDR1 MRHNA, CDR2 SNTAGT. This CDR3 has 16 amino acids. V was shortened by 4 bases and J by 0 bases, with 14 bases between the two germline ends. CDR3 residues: CASSVSDTSSTDTQYF. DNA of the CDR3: TGTGCCAGCAGTGTATCGGACACTTCTAGCACAGATACGCAGTATTTT.

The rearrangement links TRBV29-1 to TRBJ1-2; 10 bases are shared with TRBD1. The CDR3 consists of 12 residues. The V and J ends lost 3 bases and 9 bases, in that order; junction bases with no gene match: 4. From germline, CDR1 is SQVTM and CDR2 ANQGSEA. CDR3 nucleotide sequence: TGCAGCGTTGAGGGGGACAGGGGTAGCTACACCTTC. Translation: CSVEGDRGSYTF. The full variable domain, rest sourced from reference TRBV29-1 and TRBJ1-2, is SAVISQKPSRDICQRGTSLTIQCQVDSQVTMMFWYRQQPGQSLTLIATANQGSEATYESGFVIDKFPISRPNLTFSTLTVSNMSPEDSSIYLCSVEGDRGSYTFGSGTRLTVV.

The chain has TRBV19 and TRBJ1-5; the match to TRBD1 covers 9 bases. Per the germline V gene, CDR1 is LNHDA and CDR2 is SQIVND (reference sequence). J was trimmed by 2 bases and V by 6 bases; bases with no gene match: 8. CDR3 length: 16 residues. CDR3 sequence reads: CASRGQGKVGNQPQHF. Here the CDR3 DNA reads TGTGCCAGTAGGGGACAGGGTAAGGTTGGCAATCAGCCCCAGCATTTT. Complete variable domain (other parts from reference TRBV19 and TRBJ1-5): DGGITQSPKYLFRKEGQNVTLSCEQNLNHDAMYWYRQDPGQGLRLIYYSQIVNDFQKGDIAEGYSVSREKKESFPLTVTSAQKNPTAFYLCASRGQGKVGNQPQHFGDGTRLSIL.

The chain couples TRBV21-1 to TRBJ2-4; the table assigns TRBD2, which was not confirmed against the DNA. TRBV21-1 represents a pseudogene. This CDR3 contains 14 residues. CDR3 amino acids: CAPRSGRVKNIQYF. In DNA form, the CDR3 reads TGTGCACCTCGGTCGGGGAGGGTAAAAAACATTCAGTACTTC.